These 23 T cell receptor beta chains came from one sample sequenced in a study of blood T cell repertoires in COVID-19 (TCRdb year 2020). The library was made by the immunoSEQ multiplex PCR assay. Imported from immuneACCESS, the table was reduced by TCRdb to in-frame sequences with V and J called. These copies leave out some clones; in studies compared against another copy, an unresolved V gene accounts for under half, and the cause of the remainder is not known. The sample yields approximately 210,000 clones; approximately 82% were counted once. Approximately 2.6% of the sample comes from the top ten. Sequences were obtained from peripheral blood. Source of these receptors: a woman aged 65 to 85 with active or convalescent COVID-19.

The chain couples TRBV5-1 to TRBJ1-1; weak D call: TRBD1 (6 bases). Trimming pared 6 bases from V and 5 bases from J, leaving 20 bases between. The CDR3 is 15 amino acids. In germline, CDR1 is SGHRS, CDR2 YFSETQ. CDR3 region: CASTQGGGAETEAFF. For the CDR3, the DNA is TGCGCCAGCACCCAAGGGGGGGGCGCGGAAACTGAAGCTTTCTTT.

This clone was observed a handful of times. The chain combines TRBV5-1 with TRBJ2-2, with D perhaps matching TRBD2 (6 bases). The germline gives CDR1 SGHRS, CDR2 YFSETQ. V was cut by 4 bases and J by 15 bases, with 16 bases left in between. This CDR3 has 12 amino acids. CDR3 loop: CASSVTGDTVFF. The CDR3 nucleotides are TGCGCCAGCAGCGTGACGGGGGATACGGTGTTTTTT.

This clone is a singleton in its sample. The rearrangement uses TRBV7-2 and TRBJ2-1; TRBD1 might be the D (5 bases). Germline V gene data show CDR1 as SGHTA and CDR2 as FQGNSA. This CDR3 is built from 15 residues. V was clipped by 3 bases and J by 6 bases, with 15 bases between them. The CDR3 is CASSFYSDRGNEQFF. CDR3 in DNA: TGTGCCAGCAGCTTCTATTCCGACAGAGGCAATGAGCAGTTCTTC.

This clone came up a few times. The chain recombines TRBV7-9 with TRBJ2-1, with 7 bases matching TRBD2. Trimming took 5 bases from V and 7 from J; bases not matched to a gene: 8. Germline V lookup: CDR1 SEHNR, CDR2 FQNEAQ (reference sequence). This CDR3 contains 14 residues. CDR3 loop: CASSGSGMRNEQFF. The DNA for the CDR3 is TGTGCCAGCAGCGGGAGCGGGATGAGGAATGAGCAGTTCTTC.

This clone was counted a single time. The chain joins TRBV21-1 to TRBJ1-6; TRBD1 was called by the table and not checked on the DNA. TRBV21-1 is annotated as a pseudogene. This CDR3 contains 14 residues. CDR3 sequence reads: CANRTGTGISPLHF. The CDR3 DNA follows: TGTGCCAACAGAACGGGGACAGGGATTTCACCCCTCCACTTT.

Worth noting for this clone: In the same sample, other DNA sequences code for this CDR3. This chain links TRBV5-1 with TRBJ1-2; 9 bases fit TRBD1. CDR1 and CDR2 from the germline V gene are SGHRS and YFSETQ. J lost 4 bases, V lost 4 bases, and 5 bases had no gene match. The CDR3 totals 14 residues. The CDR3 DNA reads TGCGCCAGCAGCCCGGGACAGGGAGGCTATGGCTACACCTTC. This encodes CASSPGQGGYGYTF.

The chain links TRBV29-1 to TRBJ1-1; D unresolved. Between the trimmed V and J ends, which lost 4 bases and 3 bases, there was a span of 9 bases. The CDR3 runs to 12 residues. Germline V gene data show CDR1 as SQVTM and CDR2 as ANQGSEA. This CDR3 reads CSVALGDTEAFF. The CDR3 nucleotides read TGCAGCGTTGCACTGGGAGACACTGAAGCTTTCTTT.

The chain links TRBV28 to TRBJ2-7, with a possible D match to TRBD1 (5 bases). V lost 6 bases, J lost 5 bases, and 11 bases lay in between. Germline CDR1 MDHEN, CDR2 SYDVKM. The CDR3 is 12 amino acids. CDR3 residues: CASRAGYDEQYF. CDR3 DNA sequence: TGTGCCAGCAGGGCAGGGTACGACGAGCAGTACTTC.

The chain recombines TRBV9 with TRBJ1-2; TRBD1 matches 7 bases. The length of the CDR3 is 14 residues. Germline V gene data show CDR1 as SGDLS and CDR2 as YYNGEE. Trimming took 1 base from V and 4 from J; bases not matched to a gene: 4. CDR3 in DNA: TGTGCCAGCAGCGTACCAGGGGGTTTCTATGGCTACACCTTC. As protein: CASSVPGGFYGYTF. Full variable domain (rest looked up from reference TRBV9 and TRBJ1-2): DSGVTQTPKHLITATGQRVTLRCSPRSGDLSVYWYQQSLDQGLQFLIQYYNGEERAKGNILERFSAQQFPDLHSELNLSSLELGDSALYFCASSVPGGFYGYTFGSGTRLTVV.

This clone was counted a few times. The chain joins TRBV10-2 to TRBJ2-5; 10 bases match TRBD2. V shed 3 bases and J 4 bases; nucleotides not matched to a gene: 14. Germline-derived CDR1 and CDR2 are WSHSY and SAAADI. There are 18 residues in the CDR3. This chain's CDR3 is CASSESWASGGAGETQYF. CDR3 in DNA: TGCGCCAGCAGTGAAAGTTGGGCTAGCGGGGGTGCTGGAGAGACCCAGTACTTC.

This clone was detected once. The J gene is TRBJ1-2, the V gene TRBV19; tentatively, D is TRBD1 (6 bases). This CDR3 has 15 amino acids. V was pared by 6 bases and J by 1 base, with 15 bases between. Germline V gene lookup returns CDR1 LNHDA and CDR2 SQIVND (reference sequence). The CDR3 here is CASSLATGVNYGYTF. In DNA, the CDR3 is TGTGCCAGTAGCCTCGCGACAGGAGTTAACTATGGCTACACCTTC.

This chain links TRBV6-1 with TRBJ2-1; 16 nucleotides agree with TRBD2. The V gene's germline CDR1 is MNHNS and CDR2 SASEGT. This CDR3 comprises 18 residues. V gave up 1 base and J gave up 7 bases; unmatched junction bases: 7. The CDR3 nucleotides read TGTGCCAGCAGTGAAGGGGGACTAGCGGGAGGGCCGGTGAATGAGCAGTTCTTC. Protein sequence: CASSEGGLAGGPVNEQFF.

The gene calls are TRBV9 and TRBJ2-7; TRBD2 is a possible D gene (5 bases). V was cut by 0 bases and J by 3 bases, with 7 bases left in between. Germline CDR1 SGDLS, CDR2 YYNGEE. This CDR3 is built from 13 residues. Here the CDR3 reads CASSVGGSYEQYF. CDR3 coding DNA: TGTGCCAGCAGCGTAGGTGGGAGCTACGAGCAGTACTTC.

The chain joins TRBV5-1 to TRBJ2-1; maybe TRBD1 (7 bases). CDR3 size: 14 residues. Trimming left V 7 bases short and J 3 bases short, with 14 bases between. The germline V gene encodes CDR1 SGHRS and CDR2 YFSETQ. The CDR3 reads CASARGRNYNEQFF. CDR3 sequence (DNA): TGCGCCAGCGCCAGGGGGAGGAACTACAATGAGCAGTTCTTC.

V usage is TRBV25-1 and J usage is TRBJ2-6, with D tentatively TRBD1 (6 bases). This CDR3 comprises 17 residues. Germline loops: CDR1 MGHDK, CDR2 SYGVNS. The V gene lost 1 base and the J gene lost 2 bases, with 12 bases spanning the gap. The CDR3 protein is CASSESTKGAGANVLTF. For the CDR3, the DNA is TGTGCCAGCAGTGAATCTACCAAGGGGGCTGGGGCCAACGTCCTGACTTTC.

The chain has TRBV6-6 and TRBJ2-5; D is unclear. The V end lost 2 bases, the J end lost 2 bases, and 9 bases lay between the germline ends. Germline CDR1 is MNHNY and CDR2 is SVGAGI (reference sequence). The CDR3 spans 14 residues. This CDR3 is CASSYQAPQETQYF. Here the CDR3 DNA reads TGTGCCAGCAGTTACCAGGCACCGCAAGAGACCCAGTACTTC.

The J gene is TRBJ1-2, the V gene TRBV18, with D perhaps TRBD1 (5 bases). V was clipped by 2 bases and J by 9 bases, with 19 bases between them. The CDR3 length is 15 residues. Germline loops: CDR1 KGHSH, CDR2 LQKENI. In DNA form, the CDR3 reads TGTGCCAGCTCACCATTCCCCCGCAGGGAAGGTAGCTACACCTTC. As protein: CASSPFPRREGSYTF.

The CDR3, as DNA: TGCAGCGTTACGGGTAGCGGGAGGGCCGAGCAGTACTTC. It yields the protein CSVTGSGRAEQYF. The gene calls are TRBV29-1 and TRBJ2-7; 11 bases agree with TRBD2. This CDR3 spans 13 amino acids. Trimming took 5 bases from V and 6 from J; bases not matched to a gene: 6. Germline CDR1 SQVTM, CDR2 ANQGSEA.

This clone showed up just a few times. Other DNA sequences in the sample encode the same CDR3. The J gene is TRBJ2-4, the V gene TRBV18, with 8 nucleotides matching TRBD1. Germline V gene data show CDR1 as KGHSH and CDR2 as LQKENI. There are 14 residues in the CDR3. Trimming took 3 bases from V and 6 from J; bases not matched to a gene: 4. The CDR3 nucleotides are TGTGCCAGCTCACCCGGACAGGGCCTAAACATTCAGTACTTC. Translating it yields CASSPGQGLNIQYF.

The CDR3 DNA follows: TGCAGCGTGGCGACAGGAGAAGAGACCCAGTACTTC. It encodes CSVATGEETQYF. The chain recombines TRBV29-1 with TRBJ2-5; weak D call: TRBD1 (6 bases). This CDR3 is 12 amino acids long. Trimming left V 6 bases short and J 3 bases short, with 11 bases between. Germline loops: CDR1 SQVTM, CDR2 ANQGSEA.

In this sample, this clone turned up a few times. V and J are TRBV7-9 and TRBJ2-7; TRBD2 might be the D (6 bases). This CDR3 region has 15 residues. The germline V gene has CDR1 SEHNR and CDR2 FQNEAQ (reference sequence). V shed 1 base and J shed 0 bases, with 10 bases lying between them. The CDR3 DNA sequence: TGTGCCAGCAGCTTAGTCGGGACTCCCTCCTACGAGCAGTACTTC. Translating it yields CASSLVGTPSYEQYF.

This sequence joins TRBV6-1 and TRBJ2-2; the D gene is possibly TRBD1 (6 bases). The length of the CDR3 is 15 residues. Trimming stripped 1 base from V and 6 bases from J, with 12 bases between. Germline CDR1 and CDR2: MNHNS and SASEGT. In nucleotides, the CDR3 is TGTGCCAGCAGTGAAGTGACAGGTAACGCCGGGGAGCTGTTTTTT. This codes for CASSEVTGNAGELFF.

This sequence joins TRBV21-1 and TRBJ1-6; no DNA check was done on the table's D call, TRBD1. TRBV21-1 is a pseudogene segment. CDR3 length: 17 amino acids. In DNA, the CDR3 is TGTGCCAGCAGCAAAATGGAGGGGGCGAAGGATAATTCACCCCTCCACTTT. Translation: CASSKMEGAKDNSPLHF.